The text below deals with one T cell receptor beta chain. The clone's antigen remains unknown. No clone much larger than this one lies a single base away; base qualities are absent. The Qiagen DNeasy kit was used to extract genomic DNA both from unsorted PBMCs and from the negatively selected CD4+ and CD8+ fractions. Amplification of TCR beta CDR3 regions was done by immunoSEQ multiplex PCR with primers that anneal to V and J segments. A synthetic immune receptor repertoire was used to minimize amplification bias, and remaining bias was computationally removed after sequencing. Turning to the authors' computational methods: Custom Python scripts were used to quantify repertoire diversity as the Shannon entropy index. The unsorted, CD4+ and CD8+ repertoires were each analyzed separately, with the exception of combined analyses, where CD4+ and CD8+ sequences were merged in silico. Clonal expansion was defined as at least a 2-fold frequency increase after treatment relative to C1D1, with a pseudocount of 0.5 for undetected baseline clones. Clones with 0 or 1 copy at C1D1 were defined as singleton clones, while clones with 2 or more copies were defined as non-singleton clones. Clones expanded in unsorted samples were assigned a CD4+, CD8+ or unknown annotation through matching of protein sequences in sorted samples from the same patient. Wilcoxon tests on paired samples were used to test changes in diversity from C1D1 to C4D1. The immuneACCESS repertoire file appears here via TCRdb, limited to in-frame rearrangements. These files lack a portion of the clones; in checked studies, under half of the deficit traces to unresolved V genes, and the cause of the others is not known. Clone size and V and J calls were adopted from that table, with D and trimming inferred from the DNA. The sample table records roughly 100,000 clones; roughly nine tenths of these occur just once. 19% of the sample goes to the ten largest clones.

These data come from a study of PD-1 blockade in classical Hodgkin lymphoma (dated by TCRdb to the early 2020s). Study-level background: Nivolumab dosing was 3 mg/kg intravenously every 2 weeks, continuing until either disease progression or unacceptable toxicity. A peripheral blood immune signature of response to PD-1 blockade in classical Hodgkin lymphoma was defined using TCR beta sequencing and CyTOF. Broad study findings and their caveats: Trial patients with a complete response had baseline diversity similar to that of newly diagnosed patients, while partial responders and progressors had significantly lower diversity. Diversity was lower in patients who began nivolumab less than 1 year after ASCT, so these patients were left out of later analyses to avoid confounding by immune reconstitution. Baseline TCR diversity was reported as lower in newly diagnosed patients than in healthy donors, and lower still in relapsed/refractory patients. By C4D1, a significant rise was seen in CD4+ TCR diversity but not in CD8+ TCR diversity (p=0.0027 vs p=0.16), and the rise was most apparent among complete responders (p=0.02). The study covered only a single clinical trial cohort, and the causes of the repertoire differences, possibly disease activity or prior therapy, were still not defined.

At the junction V is shortened by 0 bases and J by 0 bases, with 6 bases in between. The CDR3 holds 14 amino acids from the cysteine to the phenylalanine. Only the CDR3 portion is preserved as DNA: 42 bases, with reading frame beginning at the first base. Looking up the germline V gene (reference sequence) yields CDR1 SGHKS and CDR2 YYEKEE. The time point label for this specimen denotes: cycle 4 day 1 (C4D1), after 5 to 7 weeks of nivolumab. Relapse after autologous stem cell transplantation had occurred in all trial patients, and cohorts A, B and C were distinguished by prior brentuximab vedotin exposure. The trial cohort comprised some 60 patients with relapsed/refractory classical Hodgkin lymphoma whose best overall responses were complete response, partial response or progressive disease. In the multi-cohort phase II CheckMate 205 trial, trial patients received single-agent nivolumab. An independent review committee assessed best overall response by applying the 2007 International Working Group response criteria. Trial PBMCs were collected just before the start of nivolumab (C1D1) and during therapy at cycle 2 day 1 and cycle 4 day 1. Peripheral blood was collected in 8 mL Vacutainer Cell Preparation Tubes, from which PBMCs were isolated by centrifugation and then cryopreserved.

Sequences were derived from peripheral blood mononuclear cells (PBMCs), sampled before the fourth cycle of nivolumab. The receptor's source is a human donor with classical Hodgkin lymphoma. This receptor chain uses TRBV5-5 and TRBJ1-1; no D gene is confidently identified. The encoded CDR3 is CASSLERVNTEAFF. In nucleotides, the sequence is TGTGCCAGCAGCTTGGAGCGGGTGAACACTGAAGCTTTCTTT.